Presented here are 13 T cell receptor beta chains from one specimen sequenced in a study of PD-1 blockade in classical Hodgkin lymphoma. This table comes from immunoSEQ multiplex PCR, and its TCRdb copy is limited to in-frame clones, with some not included. The sample holds more than 75,000 clones, roughly 91% seen once. The time point: cycle 4 day 1 (C4D1), after 6 weeks of nivolumab. After autologous stem cell transplantation all patients relapsed, and prior brentuximab vedotin exposure differed between cohorts. Material: peripheral blood mononuclear cells (PBMCs), obtained before the fourth cycle of nivolumab. Receptors originate from a human donor with classical Hodgkin lymphoma.

This clone was counted a single time. V usage is TRBV9 and J usage is TRBJ2-7; D not certain. CDR3 size: 16 residues. Trimming shortened V by 0 bases and J by 3 bases, and 16 bases separated the two germline ends. Per germline, CDR1 SGDLS and CDR2 YYNGEE. CDR3 sequence: CASSVEPARTLYEQYF. The CDR3 DNA is TGTGCCAGCAGCGTAGAGCCTGCCAGAACCCTCTACGAGCAGTACTTC.

V is TRBV30 and J is TRBJ1-2; the D gene is possibly TRBD1 (6 bases). CDR1 and CDR2 from the germline V gene are GTSNPN and SVGIG (reference sequence). This CDR3 contains 14 residues. Trimming took off 8 bases at V and 3 bases at J, with 19 bases between the two ends. The CDR3 spells CAARHPGQYYGYTF. CDR3 nucleotide sequence: TGTGCCGCGCGCCACCCCGGACAGTACTATGGCTACACCTTC. The complete variable domain, with remaining parts taken from reference TRBV30 and TRBJ1-2, reads SQTIHQWPATLVQPVGSPLSLECTVEGTSNPNLYWYRQAAGRGLQLLFYSVGIGQISSEVPQNLSASRPQDRQFILSSKKLLLSDSGFYLCAARHPGQYYGYTFGSGTRLTVV.

The V call is TRBV15, the J call TRBJ2-2; D gene uncertain. This CDR3 is built from 14 residues. The V and J ends lost 0 bases and 4 bases respectively, with 6 bases between them. CDR1 is LNHNV and CDR2 is YYDKDF in the germline V gene (reference sequence). In nucleotides, the CDR3 is TGTGCCACCAGCAGAGAAGACGGCACCGGGGAGCTGTTTTTT. It encodes CATSREDGTGELFF.

The V gene is TRBV6-5, the J gene TRBJ1-4, with D uncertain. Germline lookup yields CDR1 MNHEY and CDR2 SVGAGI. The CDR3 is 13 residues long. The V and J ends lost 5 bases and 5 bases respectively, with 9 bases between them. The CDR3 is CASSPNLNEKLFF. The CDR3 region has the DNA TGTGCCAGCAGTCCGAACCTCAATGAAAAACTGTTTTTT.

The CDR3: CASGRDRVLQSTDTQYF. The CDR3 region has the DNA TGTGCCAGCGGCCGGGACAGGGTTTTACAAAGCACAGATACGCAGTATTTT. J is TRBJ2-3 and V is TRBV27, with 9 bases matching TRBD1. The J segment lost 0 bases and the V segment lost 8 bases, leaving 12 bases of the junction unmatched. This CDR3 has 17 residues. Germline CDR1 MNHEY, CDR2 SMNVEV (reference sequence).

The chain recombines TRBV10-3 with TRBJ2-7, with 12 bases that match TRBD1. CDR1 and CDR2 from the germline V gene are ENHRY and SYGVKD. The CDR3 is made up of 15 amino acids. J lost 2 bases, V lost 6 bases, and 5 bases had no gene match. The CDR3 DNA reads as TGTGCCATCAGCTCCGGGACAGGGGGCCCCTACGAGCAGTACTTC. Its protein is CAISSGTGGPYEQYF.

The rearrangement uses TRBV30 and TRBJ2-4; tentatively, D is TRBD2 (6 bases). The CDR3 covers 14 residues. The germline V gene encodes CDR1 GTSNPN and CDR2 SVGIG (reference sequence). V dropped 5 bases and J dropped 0 bases, with 11 bases sitting between them. In DNA, the CDR3 is TGTGCCTGGGGGCTGGGGGGAGCCAAAAACATTCAGTACTTC. It encodes CAWGLGGAKNIQYF.

A remark on this clone: The identical CDR3 is also encoded by other nucleotide sequences in the sample. V usage is TRBV5-1 and J usage is TRBJ2-1; the match to TRBD1 covers 8 bases. This CDR3 has 14 amino acids. The germline CDR1 and CDR2 sequences are SGHRS and YFSETQ. With 0 bases clipped from V and 4 bases from J, the junction kept 0 bases outside the gene matches. The CDR3 DNA is TGCGCCAGCAGCTTGGACAGGGGGTACAATGAGCAGTTCTTC. This codes for CASSLDRGYNEQFF.

The chain employs TRBV6-1 and TRBJ1-1; D uncertain. The V end was cut by 6 bases, the J end by 11 bases, with 16 bases between. The CDR3 has 12 amino acids. The germline gives CDR1 MNHNS, CDR2 SASEGT. The CDR3 region is CASSMNPKEAFF. The CDR3 nucleotides are TGTGCCAGCAGCATGAACCCCAAGGAGGCTTTCTTT.

The chain has TRBV6-6 and TRBJ1-3; D ambiguous. Looked up from germline, CDR1 is MNHNY and CDR2 is SVGAGI (reference sequence). The CDR3 is 15 amino acids. Trimming pared 5 bases from V and 1 base from J, leaving 12 bases between. The CDR3 here is CASSPDLNSGNTIYF. DNA for the CDR3: TGTGCCAGCAGTCCGGACTTAAATTCTGGAAACACCATATATTTT.

The chain combines TRBV28 with TRBJ2-7, with TRBD1 matching 7 bases. The CDR3 totals 12 residues. The ends lost 7 bases at V and 4 bases at J; junction bases unmatched: 4. The germline V gene encodes CDR1 MDHEN and CDR2 SYDVKM. CDR3 in amino acids: CASTSDRYEQYF. The CDR3 DNA reads TGTGCCAGCACATCGGACAGGTACGAGCAGTACTTC.

The chain uses TRBV5-6 and TRBJ2-3; 12 bases map to TRBD2. The CDR3 totals 17 residues. Germline CDR1 is SGHDT and CDR2 is YYEEEE. Trimming cost V 1 base and J 2 bases; bases outside gene matches: 5. As DNA, the CDR3 is TGTGCCAGCAGCTTGTCTCTAGCGGGAGGGATCACAGATACGCAGTATTTT. Translated: CASSLSLAGGITDTQYF.

This chain connects TRBV7-2 to TRBJ2-4, with 8 bases fitting TRBD2. Unmatched junction bases numbered 11, after V lost 7 bases and J lost 6 bases. Germline V lookup: CDR1 SGHTA, CDR2 FQGNSA. The CDR3 is 15 residues long. CDR3 sequence reads: CASTPRAGVGNIQYF. CDR3 coding DNA: TGTGCCAGCACTCCGAGAGCGGGAGTGGGAAACATTCAGTACTTC. Using reference TRBV7-2 and TRBJ2-4 for the parts outside the CDR3, the full variable domain is GAGVSQSPSNKVTEKGKDVELRCDPISGHTALYWYRQSLGQGLEFLIYFQGNSAPDKSGLPSDRFSAERTGGSVSTLTIQRTQQEDSAVYLCASTPRAGVGNIQYFGAGTRLSVL.